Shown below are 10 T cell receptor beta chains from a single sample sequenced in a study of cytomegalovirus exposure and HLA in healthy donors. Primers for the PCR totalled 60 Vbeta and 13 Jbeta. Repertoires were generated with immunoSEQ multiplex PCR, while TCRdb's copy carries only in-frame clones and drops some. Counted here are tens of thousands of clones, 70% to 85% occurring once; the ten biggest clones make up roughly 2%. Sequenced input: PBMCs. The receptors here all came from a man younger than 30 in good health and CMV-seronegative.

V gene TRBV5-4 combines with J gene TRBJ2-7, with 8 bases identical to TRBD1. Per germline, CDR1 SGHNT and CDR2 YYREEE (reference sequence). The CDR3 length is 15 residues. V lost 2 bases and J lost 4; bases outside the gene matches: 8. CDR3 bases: TGTGCCAGCAGCTTTCAGGGGGCGAGTCTATACGAGCAGTACTTC. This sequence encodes CASSFQGASLYEQYF.

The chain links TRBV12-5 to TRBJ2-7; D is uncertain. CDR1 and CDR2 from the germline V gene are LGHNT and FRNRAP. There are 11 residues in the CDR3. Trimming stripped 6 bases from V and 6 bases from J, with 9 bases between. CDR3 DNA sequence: TGTGCTAGTGGCTCGCTACCCGAGCAGTACTTC. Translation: CASGSLPEQYF. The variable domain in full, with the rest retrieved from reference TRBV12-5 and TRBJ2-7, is DARVTQTPRHKVTEMGQEVTMRCQPILGHNTVFWYRQTMMQGLELLAYFRNRAPLDDSGMPKDRFSAEMPDATLATLKIQPSEPRDSAVYFCASGSLPEQYFGPGTRLTVT.

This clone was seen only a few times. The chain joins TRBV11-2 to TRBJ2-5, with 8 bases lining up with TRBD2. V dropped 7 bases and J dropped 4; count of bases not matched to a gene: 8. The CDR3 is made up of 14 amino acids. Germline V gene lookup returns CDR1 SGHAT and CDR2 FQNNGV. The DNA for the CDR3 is TGTGCCAGCACCCCGGGACTAGTAGGAGAGACCCAGTACTTC. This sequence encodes CASTPGLVGETQYF.

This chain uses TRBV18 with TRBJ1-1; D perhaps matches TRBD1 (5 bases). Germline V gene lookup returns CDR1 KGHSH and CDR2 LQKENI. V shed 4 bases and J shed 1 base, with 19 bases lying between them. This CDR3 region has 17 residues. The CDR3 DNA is TGTGCCAGCTCACAACTGCCGAAAGACAGCCCGAACACTGAAGCTTTCTTT. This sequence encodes CASSQLPKDSPNTEAFF.

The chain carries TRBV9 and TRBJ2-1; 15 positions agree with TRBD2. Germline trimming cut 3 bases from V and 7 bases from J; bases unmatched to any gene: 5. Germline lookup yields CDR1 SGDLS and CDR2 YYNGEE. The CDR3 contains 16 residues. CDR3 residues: CASSEGTSGRLNEQFF. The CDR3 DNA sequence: TGTGCCAGCAGCGAGGGGACTAGCGGGAGGTTGAATGAGCAGTTCTTC.

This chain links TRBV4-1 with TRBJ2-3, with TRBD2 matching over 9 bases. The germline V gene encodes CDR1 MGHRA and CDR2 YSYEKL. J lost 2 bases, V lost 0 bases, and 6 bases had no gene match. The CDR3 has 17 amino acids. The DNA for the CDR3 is TGCGCCAGCAGCCAAGAGGGGACTAGCCTACACACAGATACGCAGTATTTT. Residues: CASSQEGTSLHTDTQYF.

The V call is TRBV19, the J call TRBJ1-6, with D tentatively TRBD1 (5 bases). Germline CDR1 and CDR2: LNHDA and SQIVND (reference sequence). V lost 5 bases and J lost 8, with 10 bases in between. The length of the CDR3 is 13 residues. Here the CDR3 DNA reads TGTGCCAGTAGTCGGGGGACGGATTCACCCCTCCACTTT. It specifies CASSRGTDSPLHF. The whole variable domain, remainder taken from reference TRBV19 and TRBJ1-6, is DGGITQSPKYLFRKEGQNVTLSCEQNLNHDAMYWYRQDPGQGLRLIYYSQIVNDFQKGDIAEGYSVSREKKESFPLTVTSAQKNPTAFYLCASSRGTDSPLHFGNGTRLTVT.

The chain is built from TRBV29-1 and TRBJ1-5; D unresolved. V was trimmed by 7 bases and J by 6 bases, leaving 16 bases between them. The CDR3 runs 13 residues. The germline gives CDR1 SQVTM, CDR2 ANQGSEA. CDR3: CSARNREGQPQHF. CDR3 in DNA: TGCAGCGCCAGAAATCGGGAGGGTCAGCCCCAGCATTTT.

CDR3 amino acids: CASSRDSLEETQYF. Here the CDR3 DNA reads TGCGCCAGCAGCCGGGACTCTCTGGAGGAGACCCAGTACTTC. V and J are TRBV5-1 and TRBJ2-5; D possibly corresponds to TRBD2 (6 bases). The germline V gene has CDR1 SGHRS and CDR2 YFSETQ. Trimming took off 4 bases at V and 5 bases at J, with 15 bases between the two ends. The CDR3 has 14 residues.

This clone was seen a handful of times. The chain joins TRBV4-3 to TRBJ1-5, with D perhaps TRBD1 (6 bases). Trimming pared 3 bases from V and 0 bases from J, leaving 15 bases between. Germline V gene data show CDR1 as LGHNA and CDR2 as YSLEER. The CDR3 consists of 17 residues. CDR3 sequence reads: CASSQWGGHDSNQPQHF. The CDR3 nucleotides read TGCGCCAGCAGCCAGTGGGGGGGACACGATAGCAATCAGCCCCAGCATTTT.